This is a list of T cell receptor beta chains from one sample in a study of Graves' ophthalmopathy and Graves' hyperthyroidism. TCRdb re-derived calls from the multiplex PCR reads in MiXCR, one entry per CDR3 protein. The sample yields 350,000 to 400,000 distinct CDR3 sequences, around 18% seen once. The material sequenced was peripheral blood. These receptors were obtained from a woman aged 18-29 years with Graves' ophthalmopathy. Both conserved end residues are part of each CDR3. A D gene is named only where the DNA matches it firmly. For some rows the clone size is stated as once, few or many, or as a class when expanded; others skip it.

abundance: .
v_gene: TRBV12-3/TRBV12-4
j_gene: TRBJ1-1
d_gene: .
CDR3aa: CASSLEGAVNTEAFF

abundance: once
v_gene: TRBV6-2/TRBV6-3
j_gene: TRBJ2-5
d_gene: TRBD2
CDR3aa: CASSTYSGGGETQYF

abundance: many
v_gene: TRBV27
j_gene: TRBJ1-6
d_gene: .
CDR3aa: CASSFGAYNSPLHF

abundance: many
v_gene: TRBV6-5
j_gene: TRBJ2-7
d_gene: .
CDR3aa: CASSYDTGISYEQYF

abundance: many
v_gene: TRBV28
j_gene: TRBJ2-7
d_gene: .
CDR3aa: CARISPYYEQYF

abundance: many
v_gene: TRBV6-2/TRBV6-3
j_gene: TRBJ1-2
d_gene: TRBD1
CDR3aa: CASSSGTGTGYTF

abundance: many
v_gene: TRBV9
j_gene: TRBJ2-7
d_gene: .
CDR3aa: CASSAYARGEQYF

abundance: .
v_gene: TRBV12-3/TRBV12-4
j_gene: TRBJ2-5
d_gene: .
CDR3aa: CASSQSGTQYF

abundance: many
v_gene: TRBV7-6
j_gene: TRBJ2-5
d_gene: .
CDR3aa: CASSWGHQETQYF

abundance: many
v_gene: TRBV29-1
j_gene: TRBJ1-1
d_gene: TRBD1
CDR3aa: CSVDRRQGAHTEAFF

abundance: many
v_gene: TRBV12-3/TRBV12-4
j_gene: TRBJ2-7
d_gene: TRBD2
CDR3aa: CASSPRGVEQYF

abundance: .
v_gene: TRBV20-1
j_gene: TRBJ2-7
d_gene: .
CDR3aa: CSARGTDLRVYEQYF

abundance: many
v_gene: TRBV29-1
j_gene: TRBJ2-7
d_gene: .
CDR3aa: CSVKVAESYEQYF

abundance: many
v_gene: TRBV6-1
j_gene: TRBJ2-6
d_gene: .
CDR3aa: CASRGTSGANVLTF

abundance: many
v_gene: TRBV27
j_gene: TRBJ2-2
d_gene: .
CDR3aa: CASSLSVFTGELFF

abundance: .
v_gene: TRBV27
j_gene: TRBJ1-2
d_gene: .
CDR3aa: CASSPPDRANYGYTF

abundance: .
v_gene: TRBV6-2/TRBV6-3
j_gene: TRBJ1-1
d_gene: TRBD1
CDR3aa: CASRTRGRGPNTEAFF

abundance: many
v_gene: TRBV3-1
j_gene: TRBJ2-7
d_gene: TRBD1
CDR3aa: CASRAVPRQGRGSYEQYF

abundance: many
v_gene: TRBV2
j_gene: TRBJ2-2
d_gene: TRBD1
CDR3aa: CATRGQGERAGELFF

abundance: many
v_gene: TRBV7-2
j_gene: TRBJ1-5
d_gene: TRBD1
CDR3aa: CASSIDRGRAAQHF

abundance: many
v_gene: TRBV19
j_gene: TRBJ1-1
d_gene: .
CDR3aa: CASSIEHQNTEAFF

abundance: many
v_gene: TRBV11-2
j_gene: TRBJ1-5
d_gene: .
CDR3aa: CASSLDVGGSSNQPQHF

abundance: many
v_gene: TRBV4-1
j_gene: TRBJ2-4
d_gene: TRBD1
CDR3aa: CASSLSAGTGQNIQYF

abundance: .
v_gene: TRBV29-1
j_gene: TRBJ1-2
d_gene: .
CDR3aa: CSVEDLWTAQGYTF

abundance: many
v_gene: TRBV28
j_gene: TRBJ2-5
d_gene: TRBD1
CDR3aa: CASSLGQGVLLETQYF

abundance: many
v_gene: TRBV19
j_gene: TRBJ1-5
d_gene: .
CDR3aa: CASHTTGTPNSNQPQHF

abundance: many
v_gene: TRBV6-5
j_gene: TRBJ1-2
d_gene: .
CDR3aa: CASSYRAVGYGYTF

abundance: many
v_gene: TRBV6-5
j_gene: TRBJ1-6
d_gene: .
CDR3aa: CASRSRERSSPLHF

abundance: .
v_gene: TRBV6-1
j_gene: TRBJ2-7
d_gene: .
CDR3aa: CLCGDSPGYEQYF

abundance: many
v_gene: TRBV7-9
j_gene: TRBJ2-7
d_gene: .
CDR3aa: CASSLAGDTFYEQYF

abundance: many
v_gene: TRBV27
j_gene: TRBJ2-7
d_gene: .
CDR3aa: CASSPNPGGSYEQYF

abundance: many
v_gene: TRBV2
j_gene: TRBJ1-1
d_gene: .
CDR3aa: CASSGEAMNTEAFF

abundance: many
v_gene: TRBV12-3/TRBV12-4
j_gene: TRBJ1-1
d_gene: .
CDR3aa: CASSPHSAAMNTEAFF

abundance: many
v_gene: TRBV15
j_gene: TRBJ2-7
d_gene: TRBD1
CDR3aa: CATSRAGPGQGYEQYF

abundance: many
v_gene: TRBV18
j_gene: TRBJ1-5
d_gene: .
CDR3aa: CASSSLVGSNQPQHF